The 24 T cell receptor beta chains below come from one sample, sequenced in a study of T cell responses to AZD1222 COVID-19 vaccine. Sequencing was performed with immunoSEQ multiplex PCR; in TCRdb, only in-frame clones are kept and a portion is missing. The sample includes 100,000 to 150,000 clones, around 86% of them seen just once. This material consisted of peripheral blood, taken on day 0 of AZD1222 vaccination. Source of these receptors: an adult in good health.

This sequence joins TRBV5-1 and TRBJ2-5; TRBD2 agrees at 12 bases. CDR1 is SGHRS, CDR2 YFSETQ, per germline. The length of the CDR3 is 16 residues. Trimming removed 3 bases from V and 1 base from J; junction bases left unmatched: 4. This chain's CDR3 is CASSSGTSGFQETQYF. CDR3 DNA sequence: TGCGCCAGCAGCTCTGGGACTAGCGGGTTCCAAGAGACCCAGTACTTC.

V usage is TRBV7-8 and J usage is TRBJ2-7, with D possibly TRBD2 on 5 matching bases. Germline CDR1 SGHVS, CDR2 FQNEAQ. This CDR3 has 13 residues. The V end lost 5 bases, the J end lost 3 bases, and 11 bases lay between the germline ends. CDR3 sequence reads: CASSPGIDYEQYF. CDR3 DNA: TGTGCCAGCAGCCCCGGGATCGACTACGAGCAGTACTTC.

J is TRBJ2-2 and V is TRBV5-6; the D is unclear. Between the trimmed V and J ends, which lost 1 base and 6 bases, there was a span of 4 bases. Germline loops: CDR1 SGHDT, CDR2 YYEEEE. The CDR3 length is 12 residues. In DNA, the CDR3 is TGTGCCAGCAGCTTGTACCCCGGGGAGCTGTTTTTT. As protein: CASSLYPGELFF.

This sequence joins TRBV12-3 or TRBV12-4 and TRBJ1-4, with D possibly matching TRBD1 (5 bases). The CDR3 sequence is 13 residues long. Trimming pared 6 bases from V and 5 bases from J, leaving 10 bases between. DNA for the CDR3: TGTGCCAGCAGCCCACCAGGGAATGAAAAACTGTTTTTT. Translation: CASSPPGNEKLFF.

The CDR3 protein is CASSLKSGGVETQYF. The CDR3 DNA sequence: TGTGCCAGCAGCTTGAAGAGCGGGGGGGTTGAGACCCAGTACTTC. This rearrangement joins TRBV5-4 to TRBJ2-5; 10 positions match TRBD2. In germline, CDR1 is SGHNT, CDR2 YYREEE (reference sequence). V lost 1 base and J lost 5; bases outside the gene matches: 5. This CDR3 spans 15 amino acids.

This rearrangement joins TRBV12-3 or TRBV12-4 to TRBJ2-7; D remains unclear. The CDR3 contains 12 residues. V gave up 5 bases and J gave up 3 bases, with 8 bases separating them. CDR3: CASSLDRYEQYF. CDR3 nucleotide sequence: TGTGCCAGCAGTCTGGACCGCTACGAGCAGTACTTC.

In its sample, this clone was seen once. The chain joins TRBV27 to TRBJ1-1; the D is unclear. The CDR3 sequence is 15 residues long. CDR1 and CDR2 from the germline V gene are MNHEY and SMNVEV (reference sequence). V lost 2 bases, J lost 5 bases, and 15 bases lay in between. CDR3 amino acids: CASSLMSGVGTEAFF. CDR3 bases: TGTGCCAGCAGTTTAATGTCGGGAGTAGGAACTGAAGCTTTCTTT.

This chain joins TRBV5-8 and TRBJ1-3; TRBD1 aligns across 9 bases. V gave up 5 bases and J gave up 4 bases; unmatched junction bases: 7. The CDR3 has 15 residues. Germline CDR1 is SGHTS and CDR2 is YDEGEE. CDR3 amino acids: CASSSWTGEGNTIYF. The DNA of the CDR3 is TGTGCCAGCAGTTCGTGGACAGGGGAGGGAAACACCATATATTTT.

Here the CDR3 DNA reads TGTGCCAGCAGCGCGAGACTAAGCACAGATACGCAGTATTTT. It translates to CASSARLSTDTQYF. The chain couples TRBV7-9 to TRBJ2-3, with a weak D call TRBD2 (5 bases). CDR1 and CDR2 from the germline V gene are SEHNR and FQNEAQ (reference sequence). This CDR3 region has 14 residues. Trimming left V 5 bases short and J 0 bases short, with 9 bases between.

The V call is TRBV2, the J call TRBJ2-7; D unresolved. Trimming removed 2 bases from V and 3 bases from J, with 5 bases in between. This CDR3 comprises 12 residues. In germline, CDR1 is SNHLY, CDR2 FYNNEI. CDR3 region: CASSENGYEQYF. CDR3 DNA: TGTGCCAGCAGTGAAAACGGCTACGAGCAGTACTTC.

This clone was detected once. The CDR3 sequence is CASSALPPGQGVIIQETQYF. The DNA of the CDR3 is TGTGCCAGCAGTGCTTTACCTCCGGGACAGGGGGTCATAATTCAAGAGACCCAGTACTTC. The chain recombines TRBV6-1 with TRBJ2-5; 11 bases are a match to TRBD1. The germline V gene has CDR1 MNHNS and CDR2 SASEGT. CDR3 size: 20 residues. V lost 4 bases to trimming and J lost 2 bases; unmatched junction nucleotides: 18.

The chain links TRBV5-1 to TRBJ2-5; 9 bases agree with TRBD1. The CDR3 is 15 amino acids. Germline values: CDR1 SGHRS, CDR2 YFSETQ. With V trimmed by 4 bases and J by 2 bases, 6 bases remained unmatched. The CDR3 is CASSAGTGSQETQYF. The DNA for the CDR3 is TGCGCCAGCAGCGCCGGGACAGGGAGTCAAGAGACCCAGTACTTC.

This sequence joins TRBV19 and TRBJ1-1, with TRBD1 as a possible D gene (6 bases). V lost 5 bases to trimming and J lost 0 bases, with 10 bases between them. The germline CDR1 and CDR2 sequences are LNHDA and SQIVND (reference sequence). CDR3 length equals 14 residues. This CDR3 reads CASSWDTLNTEAFF. In nucleotides, the CDR3 is TGTGCCAGTAGTTGGGACACTTTGAACACTGAAGCTTTCTTT.

The chain joins TRBV6-6 to TRBJ2-3; 8 bases align to TRBD1. Looked up from germline, CDR1 is MNHNY and CDR2 is SVGAGI (reference sequence). After removal of 7 bases from V and 2 bases from J, the junction contained 11 bases not matched to a gene. The CDR3 length is 16 residues. The CDR3 DNA reads as TGTGCCAGCACCCCAGGGGGCAGACTTTACACAGATACGCAGTATTTT. This gives the protein CASTPGGRLYTDTQYF.

This clone is labeled as medium-sized. Different DNA sequences within this sample yield the same CDR3. The rearrangement joins TRBV3-1 (or the pseudogene TRBV3-2) to TRBJ1-2; 7 nucleotides agree with TRBD1. Unmatched junction bases numbered 6, after V lost 4 bases and J lost 4 bases. Per the germline V gene, CDR1 is LGHDT and CDR2 is YNNKEL (reference sequence). This CDR3 has 14 amino acids. The CDR3 DNA reads as TGTGCCAGCAGCCCGAGACAGGGTAGCTATGGCTACACCTTC. Protein product: CASSPRQGSYGYTF.

The genes are TRBV2 and TRBJ1-5; a weak D match, TRBD1 (5 bases). V gave up 4 bases and J gave up 1 base, with 8 bases separating them. CDR3 length equals 14 residues. CDR1 and CDR2 from the germline V gene are SNHLY and FYNNEI. The CDR3: CASSAEGSNQPQHF. The DNA for the CDR3 is TGTGCCAGCAGTGCTGAGGGGAGCAATCAGCCCCAGCATTTT.

The V gene is TRBV7-9, the J gene TRBJ2-7; 7 nucleotides match TRBD2. The V and J ends lost 5 bases and 3 bases, in that order; junction bases with no gene match: 10. The CDR3 loop spans 15 amino acids. The germline gives CDR1 SEHNR, CDR2 FQNEAQ (reference sequence). This CDR3 reads CASSPPGTIYYEQYF. CDR3 DNA sequence: TGTGCCAGCAGCCCTCCGGGGACTATCTACTACGAGCAGTACTTC.

About this clone itself: Other DNA sequences from this sample encode an identical CDR3 as well. The V call is TRBV19, the J call TRBJ1-2; D not resolved. This CDR3 has 14 residues. V lost 6 bases and J 2 bases, leaving 13 bases between the germline ends. In germline, CDR1 is LNHDA, CDR2 SQIVND (reference sequence). CDR3 nucleotide sequence: TGTGCCAGTAGCCCGAGTGGGGTCAACTATGGCTACACCTTC. Residues: CASSPSGVNYGYTF.

V gene TRBV7-8 combines with J gene TRBJ2-5; D remains unclear. The germline V gene encodes CDR1 SGHVS and CDR2 FQNEAQ. V was trimmed by 2 bases and J by 5 bases, leaving 18 bases between them. The CDR3 spans 16 residues. The CDR3 DNA sequence: TGTGCCAGCAGCTTACTAAGGGTGGGGTCTTTTGAGACCCAGTACTTC. Residues: CASSLLRVGSFETQYF.

This sequence joins TRBV19 and TRBJ2-7; 7 nucleotides align to TRBD2. This CDR3 is 14 amino acids long. CDR1 and CDR2 from the germline V gene are LNHDA and SQIVND (reference sequence). Trimming took 3 bases from V and 1 from J; bases not matched to a gene: 3. This CDR3 reads CASSMRGLSYEQYF. CDR3 bases: TGTGCCAGTAGTATGCGGGGGTTATCCTACGAGCAGTACTTC.

The genes are TRBV3-1 (or the pseudogene TRBV3-2) and TRBJ1-2; perhaps TRBD1 as D (5 bases). This CDR3 contains 13 residues. V lost 4 bases to trimming and J lost 4 bases, with 10 bases between them. Germline V gives CDR1 LGHDT, CDR2 YNNKEL (reference sequence). The CDR3 loop is CASSRRDGYGYTF. CDR3 bases: TGTGCCAGCAGCCGCAGGGACGGCTATGGCTACACCTTC.

The CDR3 spells CASSTWGLGQTNQPQHF. In DNA, the CDR3 is TGTGCCAGCAGCACATGGGGGCTCGGACAGACCAATCAGCCCCAGCATTTT. The chain combines TRBV7-9 with TRBJ1-5; D possibly corresponds to TRBD1 (6 bases). The CDR3 runs to 17 residues. V was shortened by 5 bases and J by 3 bases, with 20 bases between the two germline ends. Germline-derived CDR1 and CDR2 are SEHNR and FQNEAQ (reference sequence).

This chain joins TRBV25-1 and TRBJ1-5; no clear D. V shed 8 bases and J shed 4 bases, with 12 bases lying between them. Germline-derived CDR1 and CDR2 are MGHDK and SYGVNS. CDR3 length: 13 residues. Here the CDR3 reads CASEGSGNQPQHF. The DNA for the CDR3 is TGTGCCAGCGAAGGGTCGGGGAATCAGCCCCAGCATTTT.

This sequence joins TRBV15 and TRBJ2-5, with 10 bases aligning to TRBD1. Germline CDR1 LNHNV, CDR2 YYDKDF (reference sequence). CDR3 length: 15 residues. V lost 5 bases and J lost 7; bases outside the gene matches: 10. The CDR3 nucleotides are TGTGCCACCAGCTCCCGGGACAGGGGTGTTGGGACCCAGTACTTC. It specifies CATSSRDRGVGTQYF.